A single T cell receptor beta chain is shown here with its context. Its antigen is undetermined. Treatment reported: some 19 received Ad26.COV2.S at low or high dose, single or two shots; several received placebo; per-sample allocation not given. Sampling happened 63 days after the first vaccine or placebo injection. The individual, an adult aged 18-55 years, was a donor in Boston. These data come from a study of Ad26.COV2.S vaccination and SARS-CoV-2 variants. The study's findings and limits: Total T cell responses, in the TCR breadth and depth analyses, may have been underestimated.

Only in-frame clones appear in the TCRdb table, and some are missing; sequencing was by immunoSEQ multiplex PCR. The sample yields about 400,000 clones, approximately 86% seen once. The CDR3 extends over 15 amino acids. With 8 bases clipped from V and 7 bases from J, the junction kept 14 bases outside the gene matches. Per the germline V gene, CDR1 is SQVTM and CDR2 is ANQGSEA. The receptor's source is a person aged 18-65 years who received the Ad26.COV2.S COVID-19 vaccine or a placebo. This chain uses TRBV29-1 with TRBJ2-1, with 10 bases that match TRBD2. The material was peripheral blood, obtained in a trial of Ad26.COV2.S vaccine versus placebo. The CDR3 DNA is TGCAGCCTGAAGAAGGGAGCGGGGGGGCAGAATGAGCAGTTCTTC. Its translation: CSLKKGAGGQNEQFF.